This TCR beta chain was captured by sequencing in a study of shared clonotypes between healthy human individuals. Study-level findings and limits: The study generally estimated greater richness for naive than memory subsets.

Deletions cut 0 bases from V and 4 bases from J, with 12 bases between. Germline lookup yields CDR1 SNHLY and CDR2 FYNNEI. The CDR3 consists of 15 residues. In the original workflow: ImmunoSEQ yielded junction-only sequences lacking quality scores, so filtering differed. Assay used: immunoSEQ multiplex PCR; TCRdb lists only in-frame clones, some missing. D and trimming were read from the DNA, whereas the V and J calls and clone size are those reported in that table. The profile covers roughly 2.6 million clones, with roughly 92% appearing a single time and roughly 0.13% taken by the ten largest. This clone has only a few counts. Its antigen is still unknown.

Sequenced material: naive CD4+ T cells sorted from blood. Subset specified: CD45RA+ positively selected. The sequence derives from a man aged 18-30 years in good health. V usage is TRBV2 and J usage is TRBJ1-1; D uncertain. The CDR3 sequence is CASSEARAFGTEAFF. The DNA for the CDR3 is TGTGCCAGCAGTGAAGCGAGGGCATTCGGCACTGAAGCTTTCTTT.